The 2 T cell receptor beta chains listed next were all sequenced from one sample in a study of cytomegalovirus exposure and HLA in healthy donors (dated by TCRdb to 2015 to 2018). The protocol used for the library was the immunoSEQ multiplex PCR assay. A mixture of 60 forward primers for TCR Vbeta segments and 13 reverse primers for TCR Jbeta segments was used in the multiplex PCR. What TCRdb holds here is the immuneACCESS table cut down to in-frame rearrangements. Part of the clones is not present; checked against another copy, under half of the missing clones reflect an unresolved V gene, and the others are unexplained. The sample yields 150,000 to 200,000 clones; around 76% were counted once. Roughly 1.6% of the sample belongs to the ten largest clones. Sequencing input: PBMCs. These receptors were collected from a girl between 10 and 17 years old in good health and CMV-seropositive.

This clone was seen only once. This chain joins TRBV5-6 and TRBJ1-2; 8 bases are a match to TRBD1. CDR3 size: 13 residues. CDR1 and CDR2 (germline): SGHDT, YYEEEE. The junction had 3 bases not matched to a gene; V was cut back by 3 bases and J by 5 bases. CDR3 loop: CASSSRQGYGYTF. DNA for the CDR3: TGTGCCAGCAGCTCACGACAGGGGTATGGCTACACCTTC.

The chain employs TRBV7-3 and TRBJ2-2, with D possibly being TRBD2 (5 bases). Germline assignment: CDR1 SGHTA and CDR2 FQGTGA. Trimming left V 1 base short and J 2 bases short, with 11 bases between. The CDR3 totals 16 residues. CDR3 sequence (DNA): TGTGCCAGCAGCTTAAGAAGCGGAGGAAACACCGGGGAGCTGTTTTTT. It translates to CASSLRSGGNTGELFF.